This T cell receptor beta chain was found in a study of T cell responses to AZD1222 COVID-19 vaccine. About the study: Researchers grouped second doses given at about 4 or about 12 weeks into one pool. The study, taken as a whole, reports: A rise in Spike-specific TCR breadth and depth followed two AZD1222 doses. Among spike-specific TCRs, nearly half reportedly target unmutated variant regions.

The method was immunoSEQ multiplex PCR; TCRdb's version includes in-frame clones alone and lacks a portion of them. The table has approximately 120,000 clones, roughly 90% seen once. The germline V gene has CDR1 SQVTM and CDR2 ANQGSEA. The CDR3 is made up of 13 amino acids. The V gene lost 4 bases and the J gene lost 4 bases, with 10 bases spanning the gap. With regard to this clone: Its target is not known.

J is TRBJ1-4 and V is TRBV29-1; D is perhaps TRBD1 (5 bases). The TCR sequence derives from an adult in good health. The sample consisted of peripheral blood, taken on day 0 of AZD1222 vaccination. The CDR3 DNA reads as TGCAGCGTTGGGAGGGGACTTAATGAAAAACTGTTTTTT. Amino acid sequence: CSVGRGLNEKLFF. Complete variable domain (other parts from reference TRBV29-1 and TRBJ1-4): SAVISQKPSRDICQRGTSLTIQCQVDSQVTMMFWYRQQPGQSLTLIATANQGSEATYESGFVIDKFPISRPNLTFSTLTVSNMSPEDSSIYLCSVGRGLNEKLFFGSGTQLSVL.